This note documents a single TCR beta chain sequence. The source of the sample is a study of blood T cell repertoires in COVID-19. Study summary: In each case, the material was cDNA or gDNA derived from T cells, B-cell-depleted T cells, or PBMCs.

Germline lookup yields CDR1 GTSNPN and CDR2 SVGIG (reference sequence). CDR3 length: 14 amino acids. J lost 2 bases, V lost 2 bases, and 2 bases had no gene match. Method: immunoSEQ multiplex PCR; TCRdb's copy keeps in-frame clones and lacks some. The sample has over 95,000 clones; roughly 85% are singletons. This sequence joins TRBV30 and TRBJ2-1; 8 bases map to TRBD2. What was sequenced was peripheral blood. This TCR derives from a human donor in a cohort sampled during active COVID-19. The CDR3 bases are TGTGCCTGGAGTACGGGGGGGCCCTACAATGAGCAGTTCTTC. Translated: CAWSTGGPYNEQFF. Drawing the rest from reference TRBV30 and TRBJ2-1, the complete variable domain is SQTIHQWPATLVQPVGSPLSLECTVEGTSNPNLYWYRQAAGRGLQLLFYSVGIGQISSEVPQNLSASRPQDRQFILSSKKLLLSDSGFYLCAWSTGGPYNEQFFGPGTRLTVL.